Listed below are T cell receptor beta chains from one sample, sequenced in a study of T cell changes during pregnancy in multiple sclerosis. Clones were sequenced by immunoSEQ multiplex PCR, and TCRdb holds only the in-frame ones, with some missing. The sample has tens of thousands of clones, about 92% seen once. The specimen comprised CD4+ T cells from peripheral blood mononuclear cells, sampled after pregnancy. These receptors were taken from a female donor with multiple sclerosis, enrolled in a pregnancy study. Both conserved end residues are part of each CDR3. D genes are given only for firm matches. Not every row has a clone size; where given, it reads once, few, many or a size class.

clone_size j_call cdr3_length d_call v_call cdr3_nt cdr3_aa
- TRBJ1-6 14 - TRBV5-1 TGCGCCAGCAGCTTGGGGGAGTTCGGTTCACCCCTCCACTTT CASSLGEFGSPLHF
- TRBJ2-1 13 - TRBV5-1 TGCGCCAGCAGCTTGAGGGGGTTCAATGAGCAGTTCTTC CASSLRGFNEQFF
- TRBJ1-2 14 TRBD1 TRBV19 TGTGCCAGTAGTGCTTCCGACAGGGGGCGAGGCTACACCTTC CASSASDRGRGYTF
- TRBJ1-5 13 - TRBV2 TGTGCCAGCAGGTCAGAGGTAAATCAGCCCCAGCATTTT CASRSEVNQPQHF
- TRBJ2-5 17 TRBD2 TRBV7-6 TGTGCCAGCAGCTTAGGTTTTAGCGGGGGGTTACAAGAGACCCAGTACTTC CASSLGFSGGLQETQYF
- TRBJ2-5 12 - TRBV6-5 TGTGCCAGCAGTCCAGGGTGGGAGACCCAGTACTTC CASSPGWETQYF
- TRBJ1-5 16 TRBD1 TRBV18 TGTGCCAGCTCACAGGAACAGGGGGTTGGCAATCAGCCCCAGCATTTT CASSQEQGVGNQPQHF
- TRBJ2-3 16 TRBD2 TRBV28 TGTGCCAGCAGTTTATCGACTAGCGGAGCGGAAGATACGCAGTATTTT CASSLSTSGAEDTQYF
once TRBJ2-3 17 TRBD1 TRBV18 TGTGCCAGCTCACAGGGACAGGGGGCGCGGGGCACAGATACGCAGTATTTT CASSQGQGARGTDTQYF
- TRBJ2-7 11 - TRBV20-1 TGCAGTGCTATGAGCTCCTACGAGCAGTACTTC CSAMSSYEQYF
- TRBJ2-2 18 - TRBV10-3 TGTGCCATCAGTGCCACCAAAGCCGGGTACTCGAACACCGGGGAGCTGTTTTTT CAISATKAGYSNTGELFF
- TRBJ2-7 17 - TRBV18 TGTGCCAGCTCACCTAGGGCCGCGACAGGGGAGGGGAGCGAGCAGTACTTC CASSPRAATGEGSEQYF
- TRBJ2-1 15 - TRBV9 TGTGCCAGCAGCGTAGAACCGGGAGAGGGTTATGAGCAGTTCTTC CASSVEPGEGYEQFF
once TRBJ1-2 16 - TRBV4-1 TGCGCCAGCAGCCAGGCTTACACGGAGCCGAACTATGGCTACACCTTC CASSQAYTEPNYGYTF
- TRBJ2-1 11 - TRBV30 TGTGCCTGGAGTGTAGGGAGAGAGCAGTTCTTC CAWSVGREQFF
once TRBJ2-3 14 TRBD2 TRBV6-4 TGTGCCAGCAGACTAGCGGGGAGCACAGATACGCAGTATTTT CASRLAGSTDTQYF
- TRBJ2-5 14 - TRBV29-1 TGCAGCGCCTGCGACTCAAGGTACCAAGAGACCCAGTACTTC CSACDSRYQETQYF
- TRBJ2-1 15 - TRBV6-1 TGTGCCAGCAGGCCGGGATTAAGCTCCTACAATGAGCAGTTCTTC CASRPGLSSYNEQFF
- TRBJ1-5 15 - TRBV4-1 TGCGCCAGCAGCCAAGAGGGGGCAGCGGGGCAGCCCCAGCATTTT CASSQEGAAGQPQHF
- TRBJ2-7 16 TRBD2 TRBV10-3 TGTGCCATCAGTGAGTCGGGCGGGAGAGGGAGCTACGAGCAGTACTTC CAISESGGRGSYEQYF
- TRBJ2-7 18 TRBD1 TRBV15 TGTGCCACCAGCAGAGTAGCTTTGGGAACAGGGGCTACCTACGAGCAGTACTTC CATSRVALGTGATYEQYF
- TRBJ1-1 15 - TRBV15 TGTGCCACCAGCAGAGATCGGCGGGGGAACACTGAAGCTTTCTTT CATSRDRRGNTEAFF